This T cell receptor beta chain was identified in a study of Siglec-9 on CD8 T cells in melanoma. Broader study findings: Siglec-9 reportedly marks and regulates an effector memory CD8+ T-cell subset apparently accumulating in melanoma tumors.

Repertoires were generated with immunoSEQ multiplex PCR, while TCRdb's copy carries only in-frame clones and drops some. The top ten clones hold less than 2% of a sample with over 30,000 clones, around 81% of them seen once. In the case of this clone: Antigen specificity is unknown.

Germline CDR1 SEHNR, CDR2 FQNEAQ (reference sequence). The CDR3 runs 15 residues. V shed 5 bases and J shed 3 bases, with 16 bases lying between them. The source of this sequence is a human donor in good health. The chain links TRBV7-9 to TRBJ2-5, with a weak D call TRBD1 (6 bases). The material sequenced was Siglec-9- CD8+ T cells sorted from blood. As DNA, the CDR3 is TGTGCCAGCAGCACTACAGGGCGGGCGGAAGAGACCCAGTACTTC. Translated, it gives CASSTTGRAEETQYF.